This section outlines one T cell receptor (beta chain) sequence together with its context. Its antigen is not identified. These data originate in a study of blood T cells in healthy people across ages. Study results and caveats: The long-lived group displayed more naive CD4+ cells, plus higher diversity, than the aged donors did.

A second PCR, run for about 6 to 11 cycles, used a sample-barcoded 5' primer plus a J-beta primer mix. A template-switch adaptor with 12 random nucleotides tagged each cDNA molecule. Every individual sample yielded 3 million or more paired-end reads (each containing CDR3). Each CDR3 protein is one row after TCRdb ran MiXCR on the 5' RACE reads. This table holds approximately 850,000 distinct CDR3 sequences, 58% found once. The CDR3 extends over 19 amino acids. The V segment lost 4 bases and the J segment 3 bases; nucleotides outside the gene matches: 14. Per the germline V gene, CDR1 is SGHAT and CDR2 is FQDESV (reference sequence).

The rearrangement links TRBV11-1 to TRBJ2-3, with 12 positions matching TRBD2. This sequence originates from a man aged 25 to 40 in good health. Sequenced sample: blood. CDR3 bases: TGTGCCAGCAGCTCTCCAAGACTAGCGGGAGTCAGACGGACAGATACGCAGTATTTT. This sequence encodes CASSSPRLAGVRRTDTQYF.